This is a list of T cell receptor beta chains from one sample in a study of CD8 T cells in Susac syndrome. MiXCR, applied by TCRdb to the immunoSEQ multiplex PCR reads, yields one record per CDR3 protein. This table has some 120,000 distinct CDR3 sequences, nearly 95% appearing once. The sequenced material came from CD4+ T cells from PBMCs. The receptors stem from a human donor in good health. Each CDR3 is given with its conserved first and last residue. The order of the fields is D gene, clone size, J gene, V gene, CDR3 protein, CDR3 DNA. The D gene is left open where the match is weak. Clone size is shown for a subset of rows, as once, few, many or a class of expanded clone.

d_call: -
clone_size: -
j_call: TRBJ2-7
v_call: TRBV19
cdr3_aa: CASSIENGYEQYF
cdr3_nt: TGTGCCAGTAGTATAGAGAATGGCTACGAGCAGTACTTC

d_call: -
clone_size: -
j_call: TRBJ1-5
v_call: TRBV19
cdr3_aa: CASSVGGLSNQPQHF
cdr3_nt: TGTGCCAGTAGTGTCGGGGGTCTTAGCAATCAGCCCCAGCATTTT

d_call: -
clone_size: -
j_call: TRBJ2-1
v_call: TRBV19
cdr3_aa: CASRSPLSSYNEQFF
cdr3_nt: TGTGCCAGTAGGAGCCCCCTGAGCTCCTACAATGAGCAGTTCTTC

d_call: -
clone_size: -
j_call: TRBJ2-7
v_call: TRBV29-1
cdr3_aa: CSVEGFTYEQYF
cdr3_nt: TGCAGCGTTGAGGGGTTTACCTACGAGCAGTACTTC

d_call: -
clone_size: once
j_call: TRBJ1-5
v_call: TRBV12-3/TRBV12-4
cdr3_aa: CASSLDRGGPPQHF
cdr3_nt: TGTGCCAGCAGCCTTGACAGAGGTGGCCCCCCCCAGCATTTT

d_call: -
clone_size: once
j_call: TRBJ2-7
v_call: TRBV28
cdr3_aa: CASSLSPTYEQYF
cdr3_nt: TGTGCCAGCAGTTTATCCCCGACCTACGAGCAGTACTTC

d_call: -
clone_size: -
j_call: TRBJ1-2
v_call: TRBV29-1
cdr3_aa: CSVVGGQGGYTF
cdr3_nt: TGCAGCGTTGTGGGGGGCCAAGGTGGCTACACCTTC

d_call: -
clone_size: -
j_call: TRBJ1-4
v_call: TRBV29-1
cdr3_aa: CSTRDGDEKLFF
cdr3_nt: TGCAGCACCCGGGACGGCGATGAAAAACTGTTTTTT

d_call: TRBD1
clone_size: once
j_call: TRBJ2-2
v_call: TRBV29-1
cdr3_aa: CSVLKGQGTPTGELFF
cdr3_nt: TGCAGCGTCTTAAAGGGACAGGGGACCCCGACCGGGGAGCTGTTTTTT

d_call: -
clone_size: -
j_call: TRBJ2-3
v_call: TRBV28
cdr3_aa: CASRLDPTETQYF
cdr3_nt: TGTGCCAGCAGATTAGACCCGACAGAGACGCAGTATTTT

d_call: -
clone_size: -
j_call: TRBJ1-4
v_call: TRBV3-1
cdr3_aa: CASSQGGLPNEKLFF
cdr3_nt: TGTGCCAGCAGCCAAGGGGGCCTACCTAATGAAAAACTGTTTTTT

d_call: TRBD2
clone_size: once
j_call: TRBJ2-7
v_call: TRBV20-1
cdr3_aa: CSAGTSGLYEQYF
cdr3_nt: TGCAGTGCCGGGACTAGCGGACTCTACGAGCAGTACTTC

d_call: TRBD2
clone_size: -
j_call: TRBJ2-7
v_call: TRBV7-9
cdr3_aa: CATLSGRAFYEQYF
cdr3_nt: TGTGCCACCCTTAGCGGGAGGGCCTTCTACGAGCAGTACTTC

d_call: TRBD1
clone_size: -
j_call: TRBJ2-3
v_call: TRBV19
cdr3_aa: CASTTGTGITDTQYF
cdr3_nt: TGTGCCAGTACCACCGGGACAGGGATCACAGATACGCAGTATTTT

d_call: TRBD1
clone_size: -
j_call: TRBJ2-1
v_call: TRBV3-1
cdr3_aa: CASSQDWGTGRNEQFF
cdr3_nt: TGTGCCAGCAGCCAAGATTGGGGGACAGGGAGGAATGAGCAGTTCTTC

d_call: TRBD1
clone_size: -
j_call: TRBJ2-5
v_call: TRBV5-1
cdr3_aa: CASSLGQGRGETQYF
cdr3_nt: TGCGCCAGCAGCTTGGGACAGGGACGAGGGGAGACCCAGTACTTC

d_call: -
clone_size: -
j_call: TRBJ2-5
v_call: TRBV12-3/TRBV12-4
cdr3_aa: CASSSDRGGETQYF
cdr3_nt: TGTGCCAGCAGTTCCGACAGGGGAGGGGAGACCCAGTACTTC

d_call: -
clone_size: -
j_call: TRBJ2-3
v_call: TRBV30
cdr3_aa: CAWSVRGYRVTTDTQYF
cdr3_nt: TGTGCCTGGAGTGTACGAGGGTACAGGGTAACCACAGATACGCAGTATTTT

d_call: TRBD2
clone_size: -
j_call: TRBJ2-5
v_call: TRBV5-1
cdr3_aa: CASSAPGGGETQYF
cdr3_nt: TGCGCCAGCAGCGCCCCTGGCGGGGGGGAGACCCAGTACTTC

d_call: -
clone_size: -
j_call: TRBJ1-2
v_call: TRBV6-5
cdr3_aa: CASSYHPTVNYGYTF
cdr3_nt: TGTGCCAGCAGTTACCATCCCACGGTAAACTATGGCTACACCTTC

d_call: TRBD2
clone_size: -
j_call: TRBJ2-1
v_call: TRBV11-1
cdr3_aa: CASSSLTLLKAGGGDKSSYNEQFF
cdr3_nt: TGTGCCAGCAGCTCCTTAACCCTCCTAAAAGCGGGAGGCGGGGACAAAAGCTCCTACAATGAGCAGTTCTTC

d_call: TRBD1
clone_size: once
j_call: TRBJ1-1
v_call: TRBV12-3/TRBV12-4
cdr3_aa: CASRQGTFNTEAFF
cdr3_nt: TGTGCCAGCAGACAGGGGACATTTAACACTGAAGCTTTCTTT

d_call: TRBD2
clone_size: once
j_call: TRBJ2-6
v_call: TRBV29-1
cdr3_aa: CSVLGGSSGANVLTF
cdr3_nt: TGCAGCGTGCTGGGCGGGAGCTCTGGGGCCAACGTCCTGACTTTC

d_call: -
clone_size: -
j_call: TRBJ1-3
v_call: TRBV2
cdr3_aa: CASTAYPGNTIYF
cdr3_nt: TGTGCCAGCACAGCCTACCCTGGAAACACCATATATTTT

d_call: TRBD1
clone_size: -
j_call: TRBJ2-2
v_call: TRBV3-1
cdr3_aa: CASSQGQGDGELFF
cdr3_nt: TGTGCCAGCAGCCAAGGACAGGGAGACGGGGAGCTGTTTTTT

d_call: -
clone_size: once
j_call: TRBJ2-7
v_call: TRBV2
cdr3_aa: CASRTDSTYEQYF
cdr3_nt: TGTGCCAGCAGGACGGACAGCACCTACGAGCAGTACTTC

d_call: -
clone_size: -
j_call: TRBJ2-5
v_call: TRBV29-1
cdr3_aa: CSGLRDIETQYF
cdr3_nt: TGCAGCGGACTCCGGGACATTGAGACCCAGTACTTC

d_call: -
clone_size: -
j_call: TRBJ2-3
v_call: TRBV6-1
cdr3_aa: CATTPTTDTQYF
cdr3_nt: TGTGCCACAACCCCTACCACAGATACGCAGTATTTT

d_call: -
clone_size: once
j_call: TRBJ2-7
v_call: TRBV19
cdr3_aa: CASSPDGPYEQYF
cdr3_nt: TGTGCCAGTAGCCCGGACGGTCCCTACGAGCAGTACTTC

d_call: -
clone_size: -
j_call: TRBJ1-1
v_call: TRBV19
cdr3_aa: CASSALGAGMIEAFF
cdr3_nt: TGTGCCAGTAGTGCCCTTGGGGCGGGAATGATTGAAGCTTTCTTT

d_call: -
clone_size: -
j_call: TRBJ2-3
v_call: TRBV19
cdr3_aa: CASSIYGGGADTQYF
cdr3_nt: TGTGCCAGTAGTATATATGGCGGTGGGGCAGATACGCAGTATTTT

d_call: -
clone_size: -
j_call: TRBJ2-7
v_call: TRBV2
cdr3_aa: CASSAHSYEQYF
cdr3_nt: TGTGCCAGCAGCGCGCACTCCTACGAGCAGTACTTC

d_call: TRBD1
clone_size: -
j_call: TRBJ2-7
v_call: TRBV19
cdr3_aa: CASDLGTGGHEQYF
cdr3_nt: TGTGCCAGTGACCTGGGGACAGGCGGGCACGAGCAGTACTTC

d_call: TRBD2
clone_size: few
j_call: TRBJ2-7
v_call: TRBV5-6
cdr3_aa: CASSRGLALSYEQYF
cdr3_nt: TGTGCCAGCAGCCGCGGACTAGCGCTAAGCTACGAGCAGTACTTC

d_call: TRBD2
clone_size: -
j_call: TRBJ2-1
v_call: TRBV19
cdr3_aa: CASSIWTSGSNEQFF
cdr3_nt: TGTGCCAGTAGTATATGGACTAGCGGGAGTAATGAGCAGTTCTTC

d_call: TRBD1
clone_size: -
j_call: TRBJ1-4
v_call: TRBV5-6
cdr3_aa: CASSSSPRDRMDEKLFF
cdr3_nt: TGTGCCAGCAGCTCCAGCCCCCGGGACAGGATGGATGAAAAACTGTTTTTT

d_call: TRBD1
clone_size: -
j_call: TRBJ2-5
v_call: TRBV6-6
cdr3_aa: CASKARDRGGETQYF
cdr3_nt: TGTGCCAGTAAGGCCCGGGACAGGGGCGGTGAGACCCAGTACTTC

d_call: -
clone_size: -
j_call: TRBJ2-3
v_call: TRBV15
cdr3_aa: CATSRGAPSLGGRTDTQYF
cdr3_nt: TGTGCCACCAGCAGAGGTGCCCCCTCCCTGGGGGGAAGGACAGATACGCAGTATTTT

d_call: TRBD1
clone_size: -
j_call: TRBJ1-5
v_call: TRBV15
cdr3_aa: CATSRDRVTGNQPQHF
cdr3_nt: TGTGCCACCAGCAGAGATCGAGTGACAGGGAATCAGCCCCAGCATTTT

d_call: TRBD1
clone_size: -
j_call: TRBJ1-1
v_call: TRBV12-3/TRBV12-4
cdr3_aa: CASSSHRGRTEAFF
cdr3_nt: TGTGCCAGCAGTTCGCACAGGGGGCGAACTGAAGCTTTCTTT

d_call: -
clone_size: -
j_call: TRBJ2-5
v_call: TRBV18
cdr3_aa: CASSRDFGETQYF
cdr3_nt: TGTGCCAGCTCCCGCGACTTCGGGGAGACCCAGTACTTC

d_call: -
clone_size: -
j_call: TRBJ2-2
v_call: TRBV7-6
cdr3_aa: CASSHRRGGASGELFF
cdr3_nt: TGTGCCAGCAGCCACCGACGCGGGGGCGCATCGGGGGAGCTGTTTTTT

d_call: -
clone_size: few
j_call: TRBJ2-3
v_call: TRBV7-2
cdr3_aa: CASSGVDTQYF
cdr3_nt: TGTGCCAGCTCTGGGGTGGATACGCAGTATTTT

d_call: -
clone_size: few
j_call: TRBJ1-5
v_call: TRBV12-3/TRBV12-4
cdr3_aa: CASSSLSNQPQHF
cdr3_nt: TGTGCCAGCAGCTCCCTTAGCAATCAGCCCCAGCATTTT

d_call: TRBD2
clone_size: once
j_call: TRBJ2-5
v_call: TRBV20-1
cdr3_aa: CSASQLAGGETQYF
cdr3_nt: TGCAGTGCTAGCCAACTAGCGGGAGGGGAGACCCAGTACTTC

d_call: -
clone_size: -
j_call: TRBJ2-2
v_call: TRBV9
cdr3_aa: CASSLGNFNGELFF
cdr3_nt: TGTGCCAGCAGCCTGGGCAATTTCAACGGGGAGCTGTTTTTT

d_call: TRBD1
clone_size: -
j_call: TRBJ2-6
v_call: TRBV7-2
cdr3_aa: CASSSLGTGRSGANVLTF
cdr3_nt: TGTGCCAGCAGCTCCTTGGGGACAGGACGCTCTGGGGCCAACGTCCTGACTTTC

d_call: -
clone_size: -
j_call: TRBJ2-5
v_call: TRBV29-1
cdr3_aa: CSASRPQETQYF
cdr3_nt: TGCAGCGCATCACGGCCCCAAGAGACCCAGTACTTC

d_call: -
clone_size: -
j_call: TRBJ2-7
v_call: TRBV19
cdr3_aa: CASRTPGSYEQYF
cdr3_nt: TGTGCCAGTCGTACCCCAGGATCTTACGAGCAGTACTTC

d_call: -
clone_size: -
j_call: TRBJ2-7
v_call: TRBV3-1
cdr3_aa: CASSQALRGEQYF
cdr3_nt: TGTGCCAGCAGCCAAGCTCTAAGAGGCGAGCAGTACTTC

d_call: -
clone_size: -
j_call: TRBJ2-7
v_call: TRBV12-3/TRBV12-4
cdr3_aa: CASSLGTSYQQYF
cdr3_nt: TGTGCCAGCAGTTTGGGTACTAGCTATCAGCAGTACTTC

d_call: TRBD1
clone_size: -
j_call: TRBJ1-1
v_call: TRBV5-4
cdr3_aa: CASSPGGKTGMNTEAFF
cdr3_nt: TGTGCCAGCAGCCCGGGGGGGAAGACAGGGATGAACACTGAAGCTTTCTTT

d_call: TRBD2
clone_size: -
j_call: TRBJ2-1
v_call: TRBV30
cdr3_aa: CAWGGLAGGKANEQFF
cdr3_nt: TGTGCCTGGGGCGGACTAGCGGGAGGGAAGGCCAATGAGCAGTTCTTC

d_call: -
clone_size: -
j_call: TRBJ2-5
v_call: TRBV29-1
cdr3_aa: CSVDDGAETQYF
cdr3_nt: TGCAGCGTTGATGACGGGGCCGAGACCCAGTACTTC

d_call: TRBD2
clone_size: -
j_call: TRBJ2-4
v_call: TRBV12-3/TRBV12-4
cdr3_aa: CASSWASGRAALAKNIQYF
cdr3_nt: TGTGCCAGCAGTTGGGCTAGCGGGAGGGCCGCCTTAGCCAAAAACATTCAGTACTTC

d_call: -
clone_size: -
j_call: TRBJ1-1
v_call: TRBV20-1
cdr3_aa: CSAREGTRQNTEAFF
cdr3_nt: TGCAGTGCTAGGGAGGGGACAAGGCAGAACACTGAAGCTTTCTTT

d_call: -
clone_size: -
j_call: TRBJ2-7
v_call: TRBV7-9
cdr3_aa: CASSPLSSAAEQYF
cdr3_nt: TGTGCCAGCAGCCCACTATCGTCCGCCGCAGAGCAGTACTTC

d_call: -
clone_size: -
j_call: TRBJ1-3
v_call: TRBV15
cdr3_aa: CATSRDVGFSGNTIYF
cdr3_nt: TGTGCCACCAGCAGAGATGTGGGGTTCTCTGGAAACACCATATATTTT

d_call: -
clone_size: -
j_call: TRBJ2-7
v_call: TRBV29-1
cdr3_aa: CSVEAVDSYEQYF
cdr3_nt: TGCAGCGTTGAAGCGGTCGACAGCTACGAGCAGTACTTC